This entry features one T cell receptor (beta chain) sequence. Its target is not known. The sample comes from a study of beta chain features in type 1 diabetes. Study outcomes and limitations: Reads derived from cDNA could over-represent cells showing high TCR expression. PCR may have favored shorter templates equally in patients and controls.

Expressed TCRB transcripts were sequenced because the entire RNA isolate underwent reverse transcription. Clones were sequenced by immunoSEQ multiplex PCR, and TCRdb holds only the in-frame ones, with some missing. The data contain over 500,000 clones, around a sixth of them singletons. Trimming stripped 0 bases from V and 2 bases from J, with 10 bases between. The CDR3 sequence is 15 residues long. Germline V gene lookup returns CDR1 SGHTA and CDR2 FQGTGA. The sequencing sample was made of naive CD4+ T cells from blood. This receptor was identified in a man aged 18-30 years in good health. The chain couples TRBV7-3 to TRBJ1-1; no clear D gene. This chain's CDR3 is CASSLTLQTNTEAFF. The CDR3, as DNA: TGTGCCAGCAGCTTAACGTTACAGACAAACACTGAAGCTTTCTTT.